These 21 T cell receptor beta chains came from one sample sequenced in a study of shared clonotypes between healthy human individuals. Repertoires were generated with immunoSEQ multiplex PCR, while TCRdb's copy carries only in-frame clones and drops some. The table records about a million clones, about 75% of them present only once. What was sequenced was memory CD4+ T cells sorted from blood. Subset indicated: CD45RA-negative fraction. Source of these receptors: a man younger than 30 in good health.

This clone was counted only a few times. This chain uses TRBV4-3 with TRBJ1-1, with 12 bases identical to TRBD1. The CDR3 is made up of 15 amino acids. Germline lookup yields CDR1 LGHNA and CDR2 YSLEER. Trimming at V came to 3 bases and at J to 10 bases, leaving 9 bases not matched to a gene. The CDR3 reads CASSQGGQGARGAFF. As DNA, the CDR3 is TGCGCCAGCAGCCAGGGGGGACAGGGGGCTCGTGGAGCTTTCTTT.

The gene calls are TRBV7-9 and TRBJ2-1; 11 nucleotides agree with TRBD2. CDR1 is SEHNR, CDR2 FQNEAQ, per germline (reference sequence). With 5 bases clipped from V and 7 bases from J, the junction kept 7 bases outside the gene matches. CDR3 length: 15 residues. The CDR3 here is CASSVGTSGGNEQFF. CDR3 sequence (DNA): TGTGCCAGCAGCGTTGGGACTAGCGGAGGGAATGAGCAGTTCTTC.

A few counts support this clone. The V gene is TRBV5-6, the J gene TRBJ1-1; 7 bases agree with TRBD1. The CDR3 length is 13 residues. The junction had 8 bases not matched to a gene; V was cut back by 2 bases and J by 10 bases. Germline CDR1 is SGHDT and CDR2 is YYEEEE. CDR3 sequence (DNA): TGTGCCAGCAGCTTAACAGGGGTGATACCAGCTTTCTTT. Translating it yields CASSLTGVIPAFF.

This clone appeared a few times. This chain connects TRBV19 to TRBJ2-1; D is ambiguous. The V gene's germline CDR1 is LNHDA and CDR2 SQIVND (reference sequence). This CDR3 has 13 amino acids. Trimming shortened V by 3 bases and J by 12 bases, and 15 bases separated the two germline ends. The CDR3 nucleotides read TGTGCCAGTAGTATCCTCGTCACCGCAGGGCAGTTCTTC. Translated: CASSILVTAGQFF. Based on the CDR3 plus reference TRBV19 and TRBJ2-1, the full variable domain is DGGITQSPKYLFRKEGQNVTLSCEQNLNHDAMYWYRQDPGQGLRLIYYSQIVNDFQKGDIAEGYSVSREKKESFPLTVTSAQKNPTAFYLCASSILVTAGQFFGPGTRLTVL.

Worth noting for this clone: This same CDR3 is encoded by further DNA sequences in the sample. The chain links TRBV5-1 to TRBJ1-1, with a weak D call TRBD1 (5 bases). Trimming removed 7 bases at V and 5 bases at J, with 15 bases between. Germline V gene sequence: CDR1 SGHRS, CDR2 YFSETQ. This CDR3 has 13 amino acids. The CDR3 loop is CASSQGGGTEAFF. CDR3 nucleotides: TGCGCCAGCTCGCAGGGTGGGGGAACTGAAGCTTTCTTT.

The J gene is TRBJ1-6, the V gene TRBV28; D is unresolved. V gave up 3 bases and J gave up 9 bases, with 18 bases separating them. CDR1 is MDHEN, CDR2 SYDVKM, per germline. There are 16 residues in the CDR3. CDR3 in amino acids: CASSFSGQTITSPLHF. CDR3 sequence (DNA): TGTGCCAGCAGTTTTTCGGGTCAAACTATCACTTCACCCCTCCACTTT. The full variable domain, rest sourced from reference TRBV28 and TRBJ1-6, is DVKVTQSSRYLVKRTGEKVFLECVQDMDHENMFWYRQDPGLGLRLIYFSYDVKMKEKGDIPEGYSVSREKKERFSLILESASTNQTSMYLCASSFSGQTITSPLHFGNGTRLTVT.

Here the CDR3 DNA reads TGTGCCAGCAGCTTACCCATCCAGCTCAGGAGAGCTTTCTTT. Its translation is CASSLPIQLRRAFF. This chain links TRBV5-6 with TRBJ1-1; D remains unclear. The CDR3 runs to 14 residues. In germline, CDR1 is SGHDT, CDR2 YYEEEE. V shed 2 bases and J shed 10 bases, with 18 bases lying between them.

This clone was counted once. The V and J genes are TRBV10-3 and TRBJ2-5, with D perhaps matching TRBD1 (5 bases). Germline-derived CDR1 and CDR2 are ENHRY and SYGVKD. There are 13 residues in the CDR3. Trimming removed 6 bases at V and 0 bases at J, with 8 bases between. The CDR3: CAIRDIHQETQYF. CDR3 coding DNA: TGTGCCATCAGGGACATACACCAAGAGACCCAGTACTTC.

This clone occurred once. V and J are TRBV19 and TRBJ2-1; 8 bases map to TRBD1. CDR3 length: 13 residues. V trimming: 6 bases; J trimming: 7 bases; junction bases outside the gene matches: 5. Germline assignment: CDR1 LNHDA and CDR2 SQIVND (reference sequence). This CDR3 reads CASRQGGLNEQFF. DNA of the CDR3: TGTGCCAGTAGACAGGGGGGATTGAATGAGCAGTTCTTC.

The chain has TRBV10-2 and TRBJ2-1; D perhaps matches TRBD1 (6 bases). The germline gives CDR1 WSHSY, CDR2 SAAADI. Trimming stripped 1 base from V and 4 bases from J, with 20 bases between. The CDR3 is 18 residues long. CDR3 in amino acids: CASSEWYRDPSLYNEQFF. CDR3 nucleotide sequence: TGCGCCAGCAGTGAGTGGTACAGGGACCCCTCCCTATACAATGAGCAGTTCTTC.

In DNA form, the CDR3 reads TGTGCCAGCAGCTTAGGTGCGGGATACTACAATGAGCAGTTCTTC. Protein: CASSLGAGYYNEQFF. The rearrangement links TRBV11-2 to TRBJ2-1, with a weak D call TRBD2 (6 bases). Per the germline V gene, CDR1 is SGHAT and CDR2 is FQNNGV. This CDR3 region has 15 residues. Trimming pared 1 base from V and 3 bases from J, leaving 10 bases between.

As to this clone: This could be a read error, since a much larger clone is one nucleotide away. Other nucleotide sequences from this sample produce the same CDR3. The chain links TRBV28 to TRBJ1-2; 9 bases are shared with TRBD1. Germline loops: CDR1 MDHEN, CDR2 SYDVKM. The CDR3 contains 14 residues. Trimming at V came to 2 bases and at J to 5 bases, leaving 3 bases not matched to a gene. CDR3 loop: CASSLRDRAYGYTF. The CDR3 DNA reads as TGTGCCAGCAGTTTACGGGACAGGGCTTATGGCTACACCTTC.

The chain recombines TRBV5-4 with TRBJ1-1, with D possibly matching TRBD1 (6 bases). CDR1 and CDR2 from the germline V gene are SGHNT and YYREEE (reference sequence). The CDR3 covers 16 residues. The V gene lost 4 bases and the J gene lost 3 bases, with 19 bases spanning the gap. The CDR3 is CASSPRNRAGDTEAFF. The CDR3 coding sequence is TGTGCCAGCAGCCCTCGTAACAGGGCTGGGGACACTGAAGCTTTCTTT.

This clone was seen many times. This chain connects TRBV30 to TRBJ1-3, with D uncertain. Germline CDR1 is GTSNPN and CDR2 is SVGIG (reference sequence). Trimming cost V 5 bases and J 2 bases, with 10 bases left between them. The CDR3 contains 13 residues. CDR3 nucleotides: TGTGCCTGGTGCCCCACGGCTGGAAACACCATATATTTT. This translates into CAWCPTAGNTIYF.

This sequence joins TRBV10-1 and TRBJ2-7, with 9 bases that match TRBD1. Germline V gene sequence: CDR1 WNHNN, CDR2 SYGVQD (reference sequence). V trimming: 6 bases; J trimming: 2 bases; junction bases outside the gene matches: 5. The CDR3 extends over 14 amino acids. The CDR3 region is CASSARDRAYEQYF. The CDR3 DNA reads as TGCGCCAGCAGCGCCCGGGACAGGGCCTACGAGCAGTACTTC.

The chain has TRBV5-5 and TRBJ1-6, with D possibly being TRBD1 (5 bases). The length of the CDR3 is 15 residues. The V and J ends lost 6 bases and 6 bases respectively, with 16 bases between them. CDR1 is SGHKS, CDR2 YYEKEE, per germline (reference sequence). The CDR3 loop reads CASTMWWGSNSPLHF. The CDR3 bases are TGTGCCAGCACCATGTGGTGGGGGAGTAATTCACCCCTCCACTTT.

This clone came up a few times. The chain combines TRBV9 with TRBJ1-1, with D uncertain. Trimming removed 0 bases from V and 0 bases from J, with 6 bases in between. Germline V gives CDR1 SGDLS, CDR2 YYNGEE. The CDR3 covers 14 residues. Written as DNA, the CDR3 is TGTGCCAGCAGCGTAGGATCGGTGAACACTGAAGCTTTCTTT. Amino acid sequence: CASSVGSVNTEAFF.

The CDR3 DNA reads as TGTGCCAGCAGTTTGGCAGGAAACTACGAGCAGTACTTC. This translates into CASSLAGNYEQYF. The chain employs TRBV6-1 and TRBJ2-7; D uncertain. The germline gives CDR1 MNHNS, CDR2 SASEGT. V dropped 5 bases and J dropped 3 bases, with 11 bases sitting between them. This CDR3 spans 13 amino acids.

The genes are TRBV5-1 and TRBJ1-1; D is undetermined. Trimming removed 4 bases at V and 0 bases at J, with 10 bases between. Germline assignment: CDR1 SGHRS and CDR2 YFSETQ. The CDR3 loop spans 14 amino acids. CDR3 protein: CASSARVMNTEAFF. The CDR3 region has the DNA TGCGCCAGCAGCGCACGGGTTATGAACACTGAAGCTTTCTTT.

The rearrangement uses TRBV2 and TRBJ2-3; D gene unclear. With 6 bases removed from V and 5 bases from J, the gap between germline ends came to 9 bases. Germline V gives CDR1 SNHLY, CDR2 FYNNEI. This CDR3 is 12 amino acids long. The CDR3 DNA follows: TGTGCCAGCAGCCTCATTATAGATACGCAGTATTTT. As protein: CASSLIIDTQYF.

This clone came up a few times. The chain uses TRBV5-1 and TRBJ1-6, with D possibly being TRBD1 (6 bases). Germline V gene lookup returns CDR1 SGHRS and CDR2 YFSETQ. This CDR3 spans 14 amino acids. The V and J ends lost 3 bases and 7 bases respectively, with 11 bases between them. Here the CDR3 DNA reads TGCGCCAGCAGCTCGACAGGAGAGAATTCACCCCTCCACTTT. Amino acid sequence: CASSSTGENSPLHF.